This T cell receptor (beta chain) originates from a study of T cells in tuberculosis. Study-level points and caveats: Some low-affinity tetramer-binding T cells may be absent from this sample.

After thawing and overnight rest, PBMC were stained with GMM-loaded CD1B tetramer, viability dye and anti-CD3 for sorting. C32 glucose monomycolate from Rhodococcus equi was loaded onto the CD1B tetramers. PBMC for tetramer sorting were first depleted of CD14-expressing monocytes. The V end was cut by 6 bases, the J end by 0 bases, with 5 bases between. The germline V gene encodes CDR1 MDHEN and CDR2 SYDVKM. The CDR3 extends over 12 amino acids. Profiled with immunoSEQ multiplex PCR; TCRdb holds only in-frame clones, not every one. The table has 50,000 to 65,000 clones, approximately 86% seen once. Input material: CD1b-GMM tetramer-negative cells sorted from PBMCs. The V call is TRBV28, the J call TRBJ1-1; D ambiguous. This sequence was found in an adult woman with latent tuberculosis. This CDR3 is CASRNLNTEAFF. CDR3 sequence (DNA): TGTGCCAGCAGAAACTTGAACACTGAAGCTTTCTTT.